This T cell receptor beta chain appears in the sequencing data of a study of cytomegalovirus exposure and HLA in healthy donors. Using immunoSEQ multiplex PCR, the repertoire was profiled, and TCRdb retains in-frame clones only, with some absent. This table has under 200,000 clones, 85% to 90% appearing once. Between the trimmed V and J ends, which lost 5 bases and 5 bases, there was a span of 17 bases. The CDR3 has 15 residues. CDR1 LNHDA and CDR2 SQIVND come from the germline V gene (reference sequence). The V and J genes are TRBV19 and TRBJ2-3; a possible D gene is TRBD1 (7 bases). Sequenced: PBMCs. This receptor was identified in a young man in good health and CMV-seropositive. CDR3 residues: CASSRQGTRGDTQYF. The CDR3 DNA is TGTGCCAGTAGTCGACAGGGAACGCGGGGAGATACGCAGTATTTT.